The 19 T cell receptor beta chains presented below share a single source sample, sequenced in a study of blood T cell repertoires in COVID-19. Libraries were prepared by immunoSEQ multiplex PCR; TCRdb keeps only in-frame clonotypes and omits some of them. This table holds nearly 250,000 clones, about 82% found once. Sequences were obtained from PBMCs or T cells enriched from blood (not recorded which). The receptors derive from a woman between 45 and 60 years old who had recovered from COVID-19.

The chain combines TRBV6-6 with TRBJ1-1; D not resolved. Germline V gives CDR1 MNHNY, CDR2 SVGAGI (reference sequence). Trimming cost V 6 bases and J 1 base, with 18 bases left between them. The CDR3 has 16 amino acids. CDR3 residues: CASSNPHHTENTEAFF. The CDR3 DNA is TGTGCCAGCAGCAACCCTCACCATACAGAGAACACTGAAGCTTTCTTT.

The genes are TRBV14 and TRBJ2-1; 8 nucleotides align to TRBD2. This CDR3 is 12 amino acids long. Germline-derived CDR1 and CDR2 are SGHDN and FVKESK. The V gene end was trimmed by 2 bases and the J gene end by 15 bases; junction bases not matched to a gene: 6. CDR3 in DNA: TGTGCCAGCAGCCAACGGATAGCGGGATTGTTCTTC. This translates into CASSQRIAGLFF.

The genes are TRBV7-9 and TRBJ1-1, with 10 bases aligning to TRBD1. Germline CDR1 SEHNR, CDR2 FQNEAQ (reference sequence). The CDR3 extends over 16 amino acids. With 5 bases clipped from V and 0 bases from J, the junction kept 6 bases outside the gene matches. This CDR3 is CASSARQGALNTEAFF. The CDR3 nucleotides are TGTGCCAGCAGCGCCCGACAGGGGGCTTTGAACACTGAAGCTTTCTTT.

This clone appeared once. The rearrangement uses TRBV25-1 and TRBJ2-1; TRBD2 agrees at 11 bases. J lost 4 bases, V lost 2 bases, and 4 bases had no gene match. The CDR3 extends over 16 amino acids. In germline, CDR1 is MGHDK, CDR2 SYGVNS. In DNA form, the CDR3 reads TGTGCCAGCAGTGAAACACTAGCGGGAGCGTACAATGAGCAGTTCTTC. Translation gives CASSETLAGAYNEQFF.

This chain joins TRBV7-2 and TRBJ2-5, with 10 bases identical to TRBD1. The CDR3 is 16 residues long. V was clipped by 0 bases and J by 4 bases; unmatched bases: 5. Germline V gene sequence: CDR1 SGHTA, CDR2 FQGNSA. Here the CDR3 reads CASSLARQGAGETQYF. The CDR3 DNA follows: TGTGCCAGCAGCTTAGCCCGACAGGGGGCAGGAGAGACCCAGTACTTC. Combining the CDR3 with reference TRBV7-2 and TRBJ2-5 gives the whole variable domain GAGVSQSPSNKVTEKGKDVELRCDPISGHTALYWYRQSLGQGLEFLIYFQGNSAPDKSGLPSDRFSAERTGGSVSTLTIQRTQQEDSAVYLCASSLARQGAGETQYFGPGTRLLVL.

The chain is built from TRBV7-3 and TRBJ2-2; TRBD1 aligns across 9 bases. The CDR3 spans 16 residues. After removal of 5 bases from V and 3 bases from J, the junction contained 7 bases not matched to a gene. The germline V gene encodes CDR1 SGHTA and CDR2 FQGTGA. The CDR3 sequence is CASSPYRGRDTGELFF. CDR3 bases: TGTGCCAGCAGCCCGTACAGGGGGCGCGACACCGGGGAGCTGTTTTTT.

The chain links TRBV5-6 to TRBJ1-1; TRBD1 is a possible D gene (5 bases). The CDR3 consists of 12 residues. The germline V gene has CDR1 SGHDT and CDR2 YYEEEE. Deletions cut 2 bases from V and 6 bases from J, with 8 bases between. The CDR3 is CASSFDSPEAFF. The CDR3 coding sequence is TGTGCCAGCAGCTTTGACAGCCCTGAAGCTTTCTTT.

The chain uses TRBV5-1 and TRBJ1-4; perhaps TRBD1 as D (6 bases). CDR3 length: 17 residues. V was trimmed by 0 bases and J by 3 bases, leaving 15 bases between them. Germline V gene data show CDR1 as SGHRS and CDR2 as YFSETQ. CDR3: CASSLVAGEGANEKLFF. The CDR3 region has the DNA TGCGCCAGCAGCTTGGTGGCAGGGGAAGGGGCTAATGAAAAACTGTTTTTT.

The chain joins TRBV19 to TRBJ1-1; 9 bases map to TRBD1. CDR3 length: 13 residues. Germline V gene sequence: CDR1 LNHDA, CDR2 SQIVND (reference sequence). The V segment lost 5 bases and the J segment 4 bases; nucleotides outside the gene matches: 2. The CDR3 reads CASSRDRATEAFF. The CDR3, as DNA: TGTGCCAGTAGTCGGGACAGGGCCACTGAAGCTTTCTTT. The whole variable domain, remainder taken from reference TRBV19 and TRBJ1-1, is DGGITQSPKYLFRKEGQNVTLSCEQNLNHDAMYWYRQDPGQGLRLIYYSQIVNDFQKGDIAEGYSVSREKKESFPLTVTSAQKNPTAFYLCASSRDRATEAFFGQGTRLTVV.

The rearrangement links TRBV30 to TRBJ2-6, with TRBD2 identical over 7 bases. Germline CDR1 reads GTSNPN; CDR2 reads SVGIG (reference sequence). V shed 4 bases, J shed 3 bases, and the junction held 6 bases outside the gene matches. The CDR3 sequence is 15 residues long. CDR3 coding DNA: TGTGCCTGGACGAGGGAGGGGTATGGGGCCAACGTCCTGACTTTC. Translated, it gives CAWTREGYGANVLTF.

The chain employs TRBV19 and TRBJ2-1; weak D call: TRBD2 (5 bases). This CDR3 contains 14 residues. Trimming shortened V by 1 base and J by 9 bases, and 13 bases separated the two germline ends. The germline CDR1 and CDR2 sequences are LNHDA and SQIVND (reference sequence). DNA of the CDR3: TGTGCCAGTAGTATAGCCGGAGCGGCGGGTGAGCAGTTCTTC. Protein product: CASSIAGAAGEQFF.

V usage is TRBV5-1 and J usage is TRBJ2-1; 7 bases are a match to TRBD1. Per germline, CDR1 SGHRS and CDR2 YFSETQ. V lost 0 bases and J lost 6; bases outside the gene matches: 3. The CDR3 runs 14 residues. CDR3 nucleotide sequence: TGCGCCAGCAGCTTGGGAGGGGGCCTCAATGAGCAGTTCTTC. Translated, it gives CASSLGGGLNEQFF.

V is TRBV28 and J is TRBJ1-1, with D unclear. Germline CDR1 is MDHEN and CDR2 is SYDVKM. The V end lost 5 bases, the J end lost 2 bases, and 12 bases lay between the germline ends. This CDR3 is built from 14 residues. The CDR3 DNA reads TGTGCCAGCAGTCTCCTGGCGGGTAACACTGAAGCTTTCTTT. Translated, it gives CASSLLAGNTEAFF.

This chain connects TRBV11-2 to TRBJ2-1; 10 positions match TRBD2. There are 15 residues in the CDR3. CDR1 is SGHAT, CDR2 FQNNGV, per germline. V trimming: 1 base; J trimming: 6 bases; junction bases outside the gene matches: 3. The CDR3 bases are TGTGCCAGCAGCTTAGGGAGGACTAGCGGCAATGAGCAGTTCTTC. It yields the protein CASSLGRTSGNEQFF. The full variable domain, its missing parts supplied by reference TRBV11-2 and TRBJ2-1, is EAGVAQSPRYKIIEKRQSVAFWCNPISGHATLYWYQQILGQGPKLLIQFQNNGVVDDSQLPKDRFSAERLKGVDSTLKIQPAKLEDSAVYLCASSLGRTSGNEQFFGPGTRLTVL.

V usage is TRBV28 and J usage is TRBJ1-2, with a possible D match to TRBD1 (6 bases). The V end lost 7 bases, the J end lost 4 bases, and 10 bases lay between the germline ends. The germline gives CDR1 MDHEN, CDR2 SYDVKM. This CDR3 spans 12 amino acids. The CDR3 bases are TGTGCCAGCAACAGGGCGGGCTATGGCTACACCTTC. This sequence encodes CASNRAGYGYTF.

The chain carries TRBV11-3 and TRBJ2-7; TRBD2 might be the D (5 bases). Trimming pared 1 base from V and 2 bases from J, leaving 12 bases between. CDR3 length: 15 residues. Germline V gene data show CDR1 as SGHNT and CDR2 as YENEEA. CDR3 coding DNA: TGTGCCAGCAGCTTAGGCAGCGGTCCCCCCTACGAGCAGTACTTC. Translated: CASSLGSGPPYEQYF.

The chain recombines TRBV7-9 with TRBJ2-5; possibly TRBD1 for D (8 bases). Germline loops: CDR1 SEHNR, CDR2 FQNEAQ (reference sequence). The CDR3 totals 17 residues. V gave up 0 bases and J gave up 5 bases, with 19 bases separating them. In nucleotides, the CDR3 is TGTGCCAGCAGCTTAGCCGCCTCGTACAGGGGGGGGGAGACCCAGTACTTC. Residues: CASSLAASYRGGETQYF.

This chain uses TRBV7-2 with TRBJ1-1; possible D gene TRBD1, 6 bases. The V and J ends lost 1 base and 4 bases respectively, with 16 bases between them. The CDR3 extends over 16 amino acids. CDR1 is SGHTA and CDR2 is FQGNSA in the germline V gene. CDR3 sequence reads: CASSLVGGGRGTEAFF. The CDR3 nucleotides are TGTGCCAGCAGCTTAGTTGGGGGGGGCAGGGGCACTGAAGCTTTCTTT.

About this clone: The junction does not match germline at one end; this may be a read error. The CDR3: CASSQYTNYSYTF. CDR3 in DNA: TGTGCCAGCAGCCAGTACACAAACTATAGCTACACCTTC. The rearrangement links TRBV3-1 (or the pseudogene TRBV3-2) to TRBJ1-2; D call uncertain. This CDR3 spans 13 amino acids. CDR1 is LGHDT and CDR2 is YNNKEL in the germline V gene (reference sequence).